The 18 T cell receptor beta chains listed next were all sequenced from one sample in a study of vaccination effects on CD4 cells after COVID-19. These receptors lack a known antigen. The repertoire was sequenced with immunoSEQ multiplex PCR; TCRdb's copy has only in-frame clones and lacks some. The table includes around 41,000 clones, 82% detected once. Culturing for 10 days preceded CD4+ T cell isolation. Sequenced here: CD4+ T cells from PBMCs cultured without peptide, sampled before COVID-19 vaccination. Every receptor here comes from a human donor who received a COVID-19 vaccine.

The rearrangement joins TRBV7-9 to TRBJ1-2; D remains ambiguous. Trimming pared 2 bases from V and 1 base from J, leaving 8 bases between. The CDR3 is 14 residues long. CDR1 is SEHNR, CDR2 FQNEAQ, per germline (reference sequence). The CDR3 is CASSLLSVNYGYTF. As DNA, the CDR3 is TGTGCCAGCAGCTTACTCTCGGTTAACTATGGCTACACCTTC.

The rearrangement joins TRBV7-6 to TRBJ2-2, with 12 bases aligning to TRBD2. The germline gives CDR1 SGHVS, CDR2 FNYEAQ. V lost 5 bases, J lost 6 bases, and 4 bases stayed unmatched. This CDR3 region has 15 residues. The CDR3 DNA follows: TGTGCCAGCAGCGCTAGCGGGGGGGCCGCCGGGGAGCTGTTTTTT. Translating gives CASSASGGAAGELFF.

The chain couples TRBV28 to TRBJ2-5, with 11 positions matching TRBD2. V shed 5 bases, J shed 1 base, and the junction held 3 bases outside the gene matches. This CDR3 is built from 15 residues. Germline CDR1 reads MDHEN; CDR2 reads SYDVKM. The CDR3, as DNA: TGTGCCAGCAGTAACCTAGCGGGGGGCCAAGAGACCCAGTACTTC. This translates into CASSNLAGGQETQYF.

CDR3 in DNA: TGTGCCTGGAGCGACGGGACTAGCGGGGGGTTTGCGCAGTATTTT. Protein sequence: CAWSDGTSGGFAQYF. The chain uses TRBV30 and TRBJ2-3; 15 positions match TRBD2. Per the germline V gene, CDR1 is GTSNPN and CDR2 is SVGIG (reference sequence). V shed 3 bases and J 10 bases; nucleotides not matched to a gene: 8. This CDR3 comprises 15 residues.

On this clone itself: Additional DNA sequences in this sample encode the identical CDR3. The V call is TRBV6-2 or TRBV6-3, the J call TRBJ2-7; 7 positions agree with TRBD1. Trimming cost V 0 bases and J 2 bases; bases outside gene matches: 4. CDR3 length: 15 amino acids. Germline CDR1 reads MNHEY; CDR2 reads SVGEGT. The CDR3, as DNA: TGTGCCAGCAGTTACTCGACAGGGAGCCCCTACGAGCAGTACGTC. Translating gives CASSYSTGSPYEQYV.

This clone was seen more than once but under ten times. The chain carries TRBV7-2 and TRBJ1-2; no clear D gene. The CDR3 has 13 residues. The V gene lost 4 bases and the J gene lost 8 bases, with 14 bases spanning the gap. In germline, CDR1 is SGHTA, CDR2 FQGNSA. The CDR3 DNA sequence: TGTGCCAGCAGCTCGTTTGGGGAAGGCGGCTACACCTTC. Translation gives CASSSFGEGGYTF.

The chain uses TRBV5-5 and TRBJ2-1; D uncertain. There are 14 residues in the CDR3. The V end lost 0 bases, the J end lost 3 bases, and 7 bases lay between the germline ends. CDR1 SGHKS and CDR2 YYEKEE come from the germline V gene (reference sequence). The CDR3 sequence: CASSLVQVYNEQFF. The CDR3 DNA sequence: TGTGCCAGCAGCTTGGTCCAGGTCTACAATGAGCAGTTCTTC.

The rearrangement uses TRBV28 and TRBJ1-1; 7 bases agree with TRBD1. The length of the CDR3 is 13 residues. Germline trimming cut 2 bases from V and 8 bases from J; bases unmatched to any gene: 5. From germline, CDR1 is MDHEN and CDR2 SYDVKM. The CDR3 nucleotides are TGTGCCAGCAGTTTACGGCTGACAGGGGAAGCTTTCTTT. This gives the protein CASSLRLTGEAFF.

The V gene is TRBV24-1, the J gene TRBJ2-1, with a weak D call TRBD2 (6 bases). Germline CDR1 KGHDR, CDR2 SFDVKD. Trimming shortened V by 5 bases and J by 0 bases, and 19 bases separated the two germline ends. The CDR3 extends over 18 amino acids. CDR3: CATSVARLQGGSYNEQFF. CDR3 in DNA: TGTGCCACCAGTGTGGCCCGCCTGCAGGGAGGCTCCTACAATGAGCAGTTCTTC.

The rearrangement uses TRBV5-8 and TRBJ2-7; 8 positions match TRBD1. J was trimmed by 4 bases and V by 3 bases; bases with no gene match: 6. Germline CDR1 is SGHTS and CDR2 is YDEGEE. CDR3 length equals 14 residues. The DNA of the CDR3 is TGTGCCAGCAGCTACCCGAGACAGGGGTACGAGCAGTACGTC. Translating gives CASSYPRQGYEQYV.

This clone has just a few counts. The rearrangement links TRBV19 to TRBJ1-5, with 7 bases identical to TRBD1. Germline loops: CDR1 LNHDA, CDR2 SQIVND (reference sequence). The CDR3 length is 15 residues. V gave up 7 bases and J gave up 3 bases; unmatched junction bases: 9. CDR3 residues: CASTPDRANNQPQHF. The CDR3 DNA is TGTGCCAGTACCCCCGACAGGGCGAACAATCAGCCCCAGCATTTT.

The chain couples TRBV6-2 or TRBV6-3 to TRBJ2-2, with D maybe TRBD1 (6 bases). V was shortened by 6 bases and J by 6 bases, with 17 bases between the two germline ends. CDR1 is MNHEY and CDR2 is SVGEGT in the germline V gene. This CDR3 has 15 residues. The DNA for the CDR3 is TGTGCCAGCAGCCTTGGGACATTAGGTCCCGGGGAGCTGTTTTTT. Translation: CASSLGTLGPGELFF.

The rearrangement uses TRBV24-1 and TRBJ2-2; TRBD2 might be the D (5 bases). CDR1 is KGHDR, CDR2 SFDVKD, per germline. The CDR3 is 14 amino acids. Trimming took 8 bases from V and 0 from J, leaving 9 bases between them. CDR3 region: CATMAGANTGELFF. For the CDR3, the DNA is TGTGCCACCATGGCGGGTGCGAACACCGGGGAGCTGTTTTTT.

The chain recombines TRBV11-2 with TRBJ2-5; no definite D call. The CDR3 extends over 11 amino acids. Trimming shortened V by 5 bases and J by 5 bases, and 6 bases separated the two germline ends. The germline CDR1 and CDR2 sequences are SGHAT and FQNNGV. The CDR3 coding sequence is TGTGCCAGCAGCGTCACGGAGACCCAGTACTTC. It specifies CASSVTETQYF.

This rearrangement joins TRBV7-9 to TRBJ2-2; D is uncertain. Trimming removed 4 bases from V and 1 base from J, with 4 bases in between. The CDR3 has 13 residues. Germline lookup yields CDR1 SEHNR and CDR2 FQNEAQ (reference sequence). The CDR3 coding sequence is TGTGCCAGCAGCTACAGGAACACCGGGGAGCTGTTTTTT. The encoded protein is CASSYRNTGELFF.

V is TRBV28 and J is TRBJ2-5; possibly TRBD2 for D (6 bases). The CDR3 contains 13 residues. V was pared by 10 bases and J by 2 bases, with 14 bases between. The germline gives CDR1 MDHEN, CDR2 SYDVKM. CDR3 sequence: CATRSRGQETQYF. CDR3 coding DNA: TGTGCCACCCGATCGCGGGGACAAGAGACCCAGTACTTC.

This sequence joins TRBV2 and TRBJ2-1; D possibly corresponds to TRBD2 (6 bases). The CDR3 is made up of 15 amino acids. CDR1 is SNHLY and CDR2 is FYNNEI in the germline V gene. Trimming removed 4 bases at V and 4 bases at J, with 14 bases between. In DNA form, the CDR3 reads TGTGCCAGCAGTGTCTTCCGGGACTTATACAATGAGCAGTTCTTC. It specifies CASSVFRDLYNEQFF. The complete variable domain, with remaining parts taken from reference TRBV2 and TRBJ2-1, reads EPEVTQTPSHQVTQMGQEVILRCVPISNHLYFYWYRQILGQKVEFLVSFYNNEISEKSEIFDDQFSVERPDGSNFTLKIRSTKLEDSAMYFCASSVFRDLYNEQFFGPGTRLTVL.

The gene calls are TRBV24-1 and TRBJ2-5, with 7 positions matching TRBD1. Germline V CDR1 and CDR2: KGHDR, SFDVKD. After removal of 6 bases from V and 5 bases from J, the junction contained 8 bases not matched to a gene. The CDR3 sequence is 14 residues long. The CDR3 coding sequence is TGTGCCACCAGTTATACAGGGGCTGGGGAGACCCAGTACTTC. It is translated as CATSYTGAGETQYF.